This passage covers 30 T cell receptor beta chains from one sample sequenced in a study of PD-L1 blockade in urothelial cancer. Time point here: pretreatment peripheral blood. Only in-frame clones appear in the TCRdb table, and some are missing; sequencing was by immunoSEQ multiplex PCR. The data show 70,000 to 75,000 clones, with 90% seen just once and approximately 4.5% held by the top ten. Specimen: PBMCs, collected around atezolizumab (anti-PD-L1) treatment. The receptors come from a man aged 65 to 85 with urothelial cancer.

V and J are TRBV10-3 and TRBJ2-2; no clear D. This CDR3 is built from 13 residues. Germline V lookup: CDR1 ENHRY, CDR2 SYGVKD. Trimming cost V 4 bases and J 5 bases, with 8 bases left between them. This CDR3 reads CAISGSGTGELFF. The CDR3 coding sequence is TGTGCCATCAGTGGGAGTGGGACCGGGGAGCTGTTTTTT.

V usage is TRBV6-1 and J usage is TRBJ1-2; tentative D call: TRBD1 (5 bases). CDR3 size: 16 residues. Deletions cut 3 bases from V and 7 bases from J, with 21 bases between. In germline, CDR1 is MNHNS, CDR2 SASEGT. The CDR3 sequence is CASSEQALTARVGYTF. Here the CDR3 DNA reads TGTGCCAGCAGTGAGCAAGCGTTGACAGCCAGGGTTGGCTACACCTTC.

The V and J genes are TRBV7-3 and TRBJ2-2; D perhaps matches TRBD2 (5 bases). This CDR3 spans 17 amino acids. From germline, CDR1 is SGHTA and CDR2 FQGTGA. V lost 2 bases and J 9 bases, leaving 22 bases between the germline ends. The CDR3 bases are TGTGCCAGCAGCTTATTAGGCGGGCCGCTCCAAGGCCGGGAGCTGTTTTTT. Its protein is CASSLLGGPLQGRELFF.

The chain employs TRBV15 and TRBJ2-1; perhaps TRBD1 as D (6 bases). V shed 5 bases and J shed 3 bases, with 17 bases lying between them. Germline V gene data show CDR1 as LNHNV and CDR2 as YYDKDF (reference sequence). The length of the CDR3 is 16 residues. The CDR3 loop reads CATSGRTGIFYNEQFF. In nucleotides, the CDR3 is TGTGCCACCAGCGGACGAACAGGGATTTTCTACAATGAGCAGTTCTTC.

In its sample, this clone was seen once. This chain links TRBV28 with TRBJ1-4, with 9 bases identical to TRBD1. Germline lookup yields CDR1 MDHEN and CDR2 SYDVKM. V shed 3 bases, J shed 7 bases, and the junction held 3 bases outside the gene matches. The CDR3 contains 14 residues. DNA of the CDR3: TGTGCCAGCAGTTTGACAGGGGGAAGTGAAAAACTGTTTTTT. Protein product: CASSLTGGSEKLFF.

The chain combines TRBV10-2 with TRBJ2-1; 13 positions agree with TRBD2. V was clipped by 4 bases and J by 1 base; unmatched bases: 10. Germline lookup yields CDR1 WSHSY and CDR2 SAAADI. This CDR3 is 19 amino acids long. CDR3 bases: TGCGCCAGCAGTGCGACTAGCGGGAGGCCGGTTGGGTCCTACAATGAGCAGTTCTTC. Translation: CASSATSGRPVGSYNEQFF.

The chain uses TRBV28 and TRBJ1-4; 7 positions match TRBD1. J lost 6 bases, V lost 6 bases, and 10 bases had no gene match. Per the germline V gene, CDR1 is MDHEN and CDR2 is SYDVKM. This CDR3 contains 15 residues. The CDR3 DNA is TGTGCCAGCAGCCCTCCGGGACAGTACTATGAAAAACTGTTTTTT. Protein sequence: CASSPPGQYYEKLFF. Combining the CDR3 with reference TRBV28 and TRBJ1-4 gives the whole variable domain DVKVTQSSRYLVKRTGEKVFLECVQDMDHENMFWYRQDPGLGLRLIYFSYDVKMKEKGDIPEGYSVSREKKERFSLILESASTNQTSMYLCASSPPGQYYEKLFFGSGTQLSVL.

This chain uses TRBV9 with TRBJ2-2; 15 bases line up with TRBD2. The germline CDR1 and CDR2 sequences are SGDLS and YYNGEE. This CDR3 spans 16 amino acids. J lost 1 base, V lost 7 bases, and 2 bases had no gene match. This CDR3 reads CASGGLAGGNTGELFF. In DNA, the CDR3 is TGTGCCAGCGGGGGACTAGCGGGAGGGAACACCGGGGAGCTGTTTTTT.

This clone was recorded once. The chain joins TRBV19 to TRBJ1-5; D possibly corresponds to TRBD1 (5 bases). The germline V gene has CDR1 LNHDA and CDR2 SQIVND (reference sequence). The CDR3 sequence is 13 residues long. The V and J ends lost 3 bases and 7 bases respectively, with 10 bases between them. CDR3 in DNA: TGTGCCAGTAGTATGGGGGGGAGACAGCCCCAGCATTTT. Encoded protein: CASSMGGRQPQHF.

The table lists this clone with a count of one. The rearrangement joins TRBV9 to TRBJ2-4, with TRBD1 as a possible D gene (6 bases). V was cut by 3 bases and J by 11 bases, with 15 bases left in between. Germline V gives CDR1 SGDLS, CDR2 YYNGEE. The CDR3 has 13 amino acids. The CDR3 DNA reads TGTGCCAGCAGCGCCAGTTACAGGGATGTTCAGTACTTC. Protein: CASSASYRDVQYF.

The genes are TRBV19 and TRBJ2-5; D not resolved. Trimming removed 3 bases at V and 2 bases at J, with 16 bases between. This CDR3 contains 16 residues. Germline loops: CDR1 LNHDA, CDR2 SQIVND (reference sequence). CDR3 amino acids: CASSMSGLTTQETQYF. CDR3 nucleotide sequence: TGTGCCAGTAGTATGTCCGGGTTAACAACTCAAGAGACCCAGTACTTC.

The CDR3 region has the DNA TGTGCCAGGTACAGGGGCGGTTCGACTGAAGCTTTCTTT. It translates to CARYRGGSTEAFF. The J gene is TRBJ1-1, the V gene TRBV19; 7 nucleotides match TRBD1. Germline V gene lookup returns CDR1 LNHDA and CDR2 SQIVND (reference sequence). The CDR3 has 13 amino acids. V dropped 9 bases and J dropped 5; count of bases not matched to a gene: 9.

The rearrangement uses TRBV10-3 and TRBJ2-7; 12 bases match TRBD1. In germline, CDR1 is ENHRY, CDR2 SYGVKD. This CDR3 has 14 residues. V dropped 11 bases and J dropped 5; count of bases not matched to a gene: 10. CDR3 coding DNA: TGTGCCTCAAAACCGGGACAGGGGGCGCACGAGCAGTACTTC. Amino acids: CASKPGQGAHEQYF.

The chain employs TRBV10-3 and TRBJ1-5; D is perhaps TRBD1 (6 bases). From germline, CDR1 is ENHRY and CDR2 SYGVKD. This CDR3 is 14 amino acids long. The V and J ends lost 6 bases and 8 bases respectively, with 17 bases between them. The CDR3 here is CAIREGGPEEPQHF. The CDR3 bases are TGTGCCATCAGAGAAGGGGGTCCGGAGGAGCCCCAGCATTTT.

The chain combines TRBV5-5 with TRBJ2-3; 9 bases match TRBD1. The V segment lost 0 bases and the J segment 3 bases; nucleotides outside the gene matches: 5. The CDR3 extends over 16 amino acids. Germline loops: CDR1 SGHKS, CDR2 YYEKEE (reference sequence). CDR3 nucleotide sequence: TGTGCCAGCAGCTTGGAGGTGACAGGGGGAACAGATACGCAGTATTTT. Amino acids: CASSLEVTGGTDTQYF.

This rearrangement joins TRBV5-1 to TRBJ2-2, with D possibly TRBD1 on 5 matching bases. Germline V gives CDR1 SGHRS, CDR2 YFSETQ. Trimming took 0 bases from V and 4 from J, leaving 10 bases between them. CDR3 size: 15 residues. CDR3 residues: CASSLGQHITGELFF. In DNA, the CDR3 is TGCGCCAGCAGCTTGGGACAGCATATCACCGGGGAGCTGTTTTTT.

The V and J genes are TRBV12-5 and TRBJ2-2, with D possibly matching TRBD2 (5 bases). V was trimmed by 0 bases and J by 5 bases, leaving 7 bases between them. Germline V gene data show CDR1 as LGHNT and CDR2 as FRNRAP. The CDR3 runs to 14 residues. The CDR3 spells CASGLVSGTGELFF. The CDR3 nucleotides read TGTGCTAGTGGTTTGGTATCGGGGACCGGGGAGCTGTTTTTT.

V gene TRBV27 combines with J gene TRBJ2-7; D is perhaps TRBD2 (5 bases). The CDR3 totals 16 residues. The germline CDR1 and CDR2 sequences are MNHEY and SMNVEV (reference sequence). V was clipped by 5 bases and J by 7 bases, with 24 bases between them. The CDR3 sequence: CASSRTSGSTTGEQYF. CDR3 bases: TGTGCCAGCAGTCGGACCAGCGGATCTACTACGGGGGAGCAGTACTTC.

The chain uses TRBV6-1 and TRBJ2-5; 8 bases are shared with TRBD2. The V and J ends lost 6 bases and 6 bases, in that order; junction bases with no gene match: 12. CDR1 MNHNS and CDR2 SASEGT come from the germline V gene. This CDR3 is built from 15 residues. CDR3 DNA sequence: TGTGCCAGCAGCGGGGCGGGAGGCGGCGGAAAGACCCAGTACTTC. Translation gives CASSGAGGGGKTQYF.

This clone was found once. The chain uses TRBV12-1 and TRBJ2-3; TRBD2 was called by the table and not checked on the DNA. TRBV12-1 counts as a pseudogene. CDR3 length: 18 amino acids. The CDR3 loop is CASSFAVGLAVPTDTQYF. The DNA for the CDR3 is TGTGCCAGCAGCTTTGCGGTAGGACTAGCCGTGCCCACAGATACGCAGTATTTT.

The chain recombines TRBV10-1 with TRBJ2-1, with 10 nucleotides matching TRBD2. CDR1 is WNHNN, CDR2 SYGVQD, per germline (reference sequence). J was trimmed by 7 bases and V by 0 bases; bases with no gene match: 15. The CDR3 runs to 19 residues. CDR3 in amino acids: CASSESVGLAGEKRNEQFF. CDR3 DNA: TGCGCCAGCAGTGAGTCGGTAGGCCTAGCGGGAGAAAAAAGGAATGAGCAGTTCTTC.

The chain combines TRBV5-4 with TRBJ2-1; D perhaps matches TRBD2 (6 bases). The CDR3 is 18 amino acids. In germline, CDR1 is SGHNT, CDR2 YYREEE (reference sequence). Trimming took 4 bases from V and 0 from J, leaving 20 bases between them. This CDR3 reads CASSGEPGLLSSYNEQFF. CDR3 DNA sequence: TGTGCCAGCAGCGGGGAACCGGGACTCCTAAGCTCCTACAATGAGCAGTTCTTC.

The chain recombines TRBV19 with TRBJ2-2; TRBD2 is a possible D gene (6 bases). Germline-derived CDR1 and CDR2 are LNHDA and SQIVND (reference sequence). CDR3 length equals 16 residues. Trimming stripped 6 bases from V and 2 bases from J, with 16 bases between. The CDR3: CASSRWASVNTGELFF. In DNA, the CDR3 is TGTGCCAGTAGCCGTTGGGCTAGCGTAAACACCGGGGAGCTGTTTTTT.

V usage is TRBV13 and J usage is TRBJ2-5, with D tentatively TRBD1 (6 bases). Per germline, CDR1 PRHDT and CDR2 FYEKMQ (reference sequence). CDR3 length: 15 amino acids. V lost 5 bases and J lost 4, with 17 bases in between. CDR3 sequence (DNA): TGTGCCAGCAGCGCTGGCGACAGGCGGAGAGAGACCCAGTACTTC. As protein: CASSAGDRRRETQYF.

The rearrangement joins TRBV19 to TRBJ1-3; 7 bases are a match to TRBD1. The junction had 14 bases not matched to a gene; V was cut back by 10 bases and J by 8 bases. Looked up from germline, CDR1 is LNHDA and CDR2 is SQIVND (reference sequence). This CDR3 has 14 amino acids. The CDR3 loop reads CATRGRGGGDTIYF. CDR3 in DNA: TGTGCCACTCGGGGTAGAGGGGGCGGCGACACCATATATTTT.

The CDR3 spells CASSLAGLSSYEQYF. The CDR3 DNA reads TGTGCCAGCAGCTTGGCAGGGCTGAGCTCCTACGAGCAGTACTTC. The V gene is TRBV7-9, the J gene TRBJ2-7; a weak D match, TRBD1 (5 bases). V lost 3 bases, J lost 0 bases, and 12 bases lay in between. Germline assignment: CDR1 SEHNR and CDR2 FQNEAQ (reference sequence). The CDR3 is 15 amino acids.

V and J are TRBV19 and TRBJ2-3; 7 nucleotides align to TRBD1. Germline CDR1 is LNHDA and CDR2 is SQIVND (reference sequence). This CDR3 contains 13 residues. V shed 8 bases and J 3 bases; nucleotides not matched to a gene: 5. The CDR3 DNA sequence: TGTGCCAGTGGGCCAGGGGGAACAGATACGCAGTATTTT. This gives the protein CASGPGGTDTQYF.

The chain links TRBV19 to TRBJ2-7, with D possibly TRBD2 on 6 matching bases. V lost 4 bases, J lost 1 base, and 14 bases lay in between. The CDR3 runs 15 residues. Germline CDR1 LNHDA, CDR2 SQIVND (reference sequence). This chain's CDR3 is CASSRATSASYEQYF. The DNA for the CDR3 is TGTGCCAGTAGTAGGGCGACTAGTGCGTCCTACGAGCAGTACTTC.

The chain joins TRBV5-4 to TRBJ2-3; D might be TRBD2 (5 bases). The CDR3 length is 17 residues. V dropped 4 bases and J dropped 4 bases, with 22 bases sitting between them. Looked up from germline, CDR1 is SGHNT and CDR2 is YYREEE (reference sequence). CDR3 loop: CASSNTLSGLRPDTQYF. The CDR3 coding sequence is TGTGCCAGCAGCAACACGCTGAGCGGTCTCCGGCCAGATACGCAGTATTTT.

The chain carries TRBV27 and TRBJ2-1; the D gene is possibly TRBD1 (6 bases). The CDR3 runs to 18 residues. CDR1 is MNHEY and CDR2 is SMNVEV in the germline V gene (reference sequence). Trimming pared 2 bases from V and 3 bases from J, leaving 20 bases between. This CDR3 reads CASSLIPQGTRGYNEQFF. CDR3 DNA: TGTGCCAGCAGTTTAATTCCTCAGGGGACCCGAGGCTACAATGAGCAGTTCTTC.